The source of this T cell receptor beta chain is a study of CD8 T cells in ankylosing spondylitis (dated by TCRdb to about 2017). Background for the entire study: T cell receptor beta repertoires were profiled in healthy donors and ankylosing spondylitis patients so that disease-linked TCR variants could be found. The full study cohort comprised roughly 24 ankylosing spondylitis patients and around 100 healthy donors. Peripheral blood samples were taken, and synovial fluid was additionally collected from ankylosing spondylitis patients. Points the paper makes about the study in general: A CD8+ phenotype was shown by the disease-linked clones, which were found at relatively low frequencies in peripheral blood. Some of the motif variants had been reported before in the synovial fluid and blood of reactive arthritis patients, a finding that suggests common disease-initiation mechanisms. A TCR beta motif of several highly homologous amino acid variants appeared characteristic of blood from ankylosing spondylitis patients. The disease-linked clones were reported as significantly enriched in matched synovial fluid samples from ankylosing spondylitis patients.

Instrument used: Illumina HiSeq 2500. Quantitative 5'-RACE with molecular barcodes was the method used to prepare the TCR beta libraries. The original methods were these. A new computational method, built on a probabilistic model of VDJ rearrangement, was used to identify disease-linked TCR variants. The public reads were run again by TCRdb, first through fastp at Q25 and then through MiXCR, and only productive beta chains were kept. When rows share a CDR3 protein, they turn into one entry using the most common DNA and genes. Here the V and J calls rest on TCRdb's processing, not on the authors' analysis. The sample contains roughly 280,000 distinct CDR3 sequences, 15% to 20% of them found a single time. The top ten clonotypes cover roughly 7.3% of the sample. This clonotype occurred many times. Its antigen is not yet known. It has no much larger one-base neighbor in the sample; base qualities were not kept.

The germline V gene provides CDR1 KGHDR and CDR2 SFDVKD. Trimming leaves V shorter by 4 bases and J shorter by 0 bases, with the junction holding 8 bases beyond the gene matches. From the cysteine through the phenylalanine, the CDR3 covers 17 amino acids. Only the CDR3 part of the read is kept: 51 bases, read in frame from the first base. The sequence came from a male donor with ankylosing spondylitis or in good health (not recorded which). The sample comprised blood, either unsorted or a sorted T cell fraction (not recorded which). The rearrangement joined TRBV24-1 to TRBJ2-1, and 7 bases in between align with TRBD1. The bases are TGTGCCACCAGTGACCCCGGGACAGAACACTCCTACAATGAGCAGTTCTTC. Translated, it reads CATSDPGTEHSYNEQFF.